This T cell receptor (beta chain) comes out of a study of blood T cell repertoires in COVID-19. Whole-study context: Samples taken during acute and convalescent COVID-19 were collected in the United States, Italy and Spain.

Those enrolled in Seattle joined during active infection and were followed longitudinally afterward. This CDR3 spans 14 amino acids. Germline loops: CDR1 SNHLY, CDR2 FYNNEI. Trimming cost V 3 bases and J 4 bases, with 12 bases left between them. Only in-frame clones appear in the TCRdb table, and some are missing; sequencing was by immunoSEQ multiplex PCR. This table has 400,000 to 450,000 clones, about 87% appearing once. The sequencing sample was made of peripheral blood. V usage is TRBV2 and J usage is TRBJ1-2, with unresolved D. This sequence was found in a woman aged 45-65 years with COVID-19, enrolled during active disease. The chain's CDR3 is CASSDSEGFYGYTF. The DNA of the CDR3 is TGTGCCAGCAGTGATTCAGAGGGCTTCTATGGCTACACCTTC.